This TCR beta chain was found in a study of blood T cells in healthy people across ages. Whole-study findings and limits: Reliance upon unsorted PBMCs precluded definitive naive versus antigen-experienced comparison. While age rose, TCR beta diversity per million T cells dropped in a roughly linear way.

Germline loops: CDR1 MNHNY, CDR2 SVGAGI (reference sequence). The CDR3 sequence is 14 residues long. The V end lost 7 bases, the J end lost 7 bases, and 20 bases lay between the germline ends. The use of a sample-barcoded 5' primer and a J-beta primer mix characterized a second PCR of roughly 6 to 11 cycles. Carrying 12 random nucleotides, a template-switch adaptor labeled each individual cDNA molecule. TCRdb reprocessed the 5' RACE reads with MiXCR, giving one entry per CDR3 protein. The sample includes 1.5 million to 1.9 million distinct CDR3 sequences, 35% to 45% of them seen just once. In its sample, this clonotype was seen a few times. Its antigen is unidentified. Each sample provided at least 5.5 micrograms of extracted total RNA.

The rearrangement joins TRBV6-6 to TRBJ2-7, with a possible D match to TRBD1 (6 bases). Sequencing input: blood. This TCR came from a woman aged 18-30 years in good health. CDR3 region: CASNLRTENNEQYF. The CDR3 DNA is TGTGCCAGCAACCTACGGACAGAAAACAATGAGCAGTACTTC.